Below are 24 T cell receptor beta chains sequenced from a single sample in a study of beta chain features in type 1 diabetes. Study findings and constraints: Patients with Type 1 diabetes showed moderately but significantly shorter TCRB CDR3s in all four CD4+ subsets.

Their target antigens are unknown. Expressed TCRB transcripts were sequenced because the isolated RNA had all been reverse transcribed beforehand. Libraries were prepared by immunoSEQ multiplex PCR; TCRdb keeps only in-frame clonotypes and omits some of them. The data show some 44,000 clones, over 60% seen once. Sequencing used Tregs from blood. The receptors were sampled from a woman between 18 and 29 years old with type 1 diabetes.

This chain joins TRBV28 and TRBJ2-7, with TRBD2 matching 8 bases. Germline V gene data show CDR1 as MDHEN and CDR2 as SYDVKM. The CDR3 is made up of 11 amino acids. V lost 6 bases to trimming and J lost 7 bases; unmatched junction nucleotides: 2. The CDR3 DNA reads as TGTGCCAGCAGCTCGGGGGGGGAGCAGTACTTC. It codes for CASSSGGEQYF.

Here the CDR3 DNA reads TGCGCCAGCAGCTTGGAACGGGAGGACACCGGGGAGCTGTTTTTT. It is translated as CASSLEREDTGELFF. The J gene is TRBJ2-2, the V gene TRBV5-1, with TRBD2 matching 7 bases. The CDR3 spans 15 residues. Germline V gene data show CDR1 as SGHRS and CDR2 as YFSETQ. The trim removed 0 bases at V and 3 bases at J, leaving 2 bases unmatched.

This clone was counted a single time. J is TRBJ1-5 and V is TRBV2; the match to TRBD1 covers 8 bases. Germline loops: CDR1 SNHLY, CDR2 FYNNEI. Germline trimming cut 4 bases from V and 2 bases from J; bases unmatched to any gene: 4. The CDR3 runs 15 residues. The chain's CDR3 is CASSAGGVRNQPQHF. CDR3 DNA sequence: TGTGCCAGCAGTGCAGGGGGCGTACGCAATCAGCCCCAGCATTTT.

The chain links TRBV7-9 to TRBJ2-7, with 9 positions matching TRBD2. With V trimmed by 5 bases and J by 2 bases, 7 bases remained unmatched. The CDR3 is made up of 15 amino acids. Germline V gene lookup returns CDR1 SEHNR and CDR2 FQNEAQ (reference sequence). CDR3 residues: CASSRSGGPTYEQYF. The CDR3 DNA follows: TGTGCCAGCAGCCGCAGCGGGGGGCCCACCTACGAGCAGTACTTC.

This clone appeared a single time. The gene calls are TRBV4-1 and TRBJ2-5; a weak D match, TRBD2 (7 bases). The CDR3 is 14 amino acids. In germline, CDR1 is MGHRA, CDR2 YSYEKL. The V end lost 1 base, the J end lost 5 bases, and 11 bases lay between the germline ends. CDR3: CASSQAQGGETQYF. DNA for the CDR3: TGCGCCAGCAGCCAAGCACAGGGAGGGGAGACCCAGTACTTC.

This chain uses TRBV4-3 with TRBJ2-1, with 12 bases fitting TRBD2. Trimming took 0 bases from V and 4 from J; bases not matched to a gene: 4. The germline gives CDR1 LGHNA, CDR2 YSLEER. The length of the CDR3 is 17 residues. The CDR3 sequence: CASSQEGLAGLYNEQFF. In DNA, the CDR3 is TGCGCCAGCAGCCAAGAGGGACTAGCGGGCTTATACAATGAGCAGTTCTTC.

The V call is TRBV7-9, the J call TRBJ2-3, with D maybe TRBD2 (5 bases). The CDR3 totals 15 residues. Per germline, CDR1 SEHNR and CDR2 FQNEAQ (reference sequence). Trimming stripped 1 base from V and 3 bases from J, with 11 bases between. CDR3 in amino acids: CASSLVFGRTDTQYF. In DNA form, the CDR3 reads TGTGCCAGCAGCTTAGTGTTTGGGAGAACAGATACGCAGTATTTT.

This chain's CDR3 is CASSPYRGEGPGELFF. Written as DNA, the CDR3 is TGTGCCAGCTCACCATACAGGGGCGAGGGTCCCGGGGAGCTGTTTTTT. The chain carries TRBV18 and TRBJ2-2; 7 nucleotides agree with TRBD1. Germline loops: CDR1 KGHSH, CDR2 LQKENI. Unmatched junction bases numbered 9, after V lost 2 bases and J lost 6 bases. The CDR3 is 16 amino acids.

This chain links TRBV4-3 with TRBJ2-5, with 8 bases fitting TRBD1. This CDR3 spans 15 amino acids. Germline loops: CDR1 LGHNA, CDR2 YSLEER. The J segment lost 5 bases and the V segment lost 1 base, leaving 6 bases of the junction unmatched. The CDR3 region has the DNA TGCGCCAGCAGCCAAGGGGCAGGGGGCGGGGAGACCCAGTACTTC. Translating it yields CASSQGAGGGETQYF.

This rearrangement joins TRBV4-1 to TRBJ2-5; D is unclear. Germline loops: CDR1 MGHRA, CDR2 YSYEKL. The length of the CDR3 is 13 residues. Deletions cut 3 bases from V and 1 base from J, with 6 bases between. CDR3 loop: CASSHVVQETQYF. DNA of the CDR3: TGCGCCAGCAGCCACGTCGTCCAAGAGACCCAGTACTTC.

In this sample, this clone turned up a few times. The J gene is TRBJ1-5, the V gene TRBV10-3; D ambiguous. Germline V lookup: CDR1 ENHRY, CDR2 SYGVKD. This CDR3 region has 12 residues. The V and J ends lost 6 bases and 7 bases respectively, with 10 bases between them. The CDR3 DNA reads as TGTGCCATCAGCCCGACGGGGCAGCCCCAGCATTTT. It translates to CAISPTGQPQHF.

The rearrangement joins TRBV28 to TRBJ2-7; 13 nucleotides agree with TRBD2. The CDR3 length is 16 residues. J lost 3 bases, V lost 7 bases, and 9 bases had no gene match. Germline loops: CDR1 MDHEN, CDR2 SYDVKM. In DNA, the CDR3 is TGTGCCAGCAACCTCCTGACTAGCGGGAGGATCTACGAGCAGTACTTC. This translates into CASNLLTSGRIYEQYF.

V gene TRBV6-5 combines with J gene TRBJ2-1, with D possibly matching TRBD2 (6 bases). Deletions cut 2 bases from V and 8 bases from J, with 7 bases between. Germline values: CDR1 MNHEY, CDR2 SVGAGI. The CDR3 is 12 amino acids. The CDR3, as DNA: TGTGCCAGCAGTTACGGGGGGTATGAGCAGTTCTTC. Residues: CASSYGGYEQFF.

The chain joins TRBV7-2 to TRBJ1-2, with TRBD1 matching 7 bases. This CDR3 is 16 amino acids long. Trimming took 5 bases from V and 2 from J; bases not matched to a gene: 11. The germline V gene has CDR1 SGHTA and CDR2 FQGNSA. In DNA form, the CDR3 reads TGTGCCAGCAGCCCATCCGGGACAGCCGCCAACTATGGCTACACCTTC. This sequence encodes CASSPSGTAANYGYTF.

The chain joins TRBV13 to TRBJ1-5, with D hard to call. The CDR3 extends over 12 amino acids. From germline, CDR1 is PRHDT and CDR2 FYEKMQ (reference sequence). V lost 0 bases and J 11 bases, leaving 8 bases between the germline ends. Here the CDR3 reads CASSLGTGAQHF. DNA for the CDR3: TGTGCCAGCAGCTTAGGAACCGGAGCCCAGCATTTT.

This chain links TRBV5-1 with TRBJ1-1; D is possibly TRBD1 (6 bases). The germline V gene encodes CDR1 SGHRS and CDR2 YFSETQ. The CDR3 loop spans 13 amino acids. Trimming stripped 4 bases from V and 8 bases from J, with 15 bases between. The chain's CDR3 is CASSQRQAREAFF. CDR3 DNA sequence: TGCGCCAGCAGCCAGAGACAGGCGCGAGAAGCTTTCTTT.

V and J are TRBV7-2 and TRBJ1-2, with a tentative D call TRBD1 (5 bases). There are 14 residues in the CDR3. Germline lookup yields CDR1 SGHTA and CDR2 FQGNSA. Trimming cost V 1 base and J 2 bases, with 8 bases left between them. The CDR3 sequence: CASSLGAGNYGYTF. CDR3 nucleotide sequence: TGTGCCAGCAGCTTAGGGGCAGGGAACTATGGCTACACCTTC.

The rearrangement joins TRBV7-2 to TRBJ2-1; possible D gene TRBD1, 6 bases. The length of the CDR3 is 15 residues. V was trimmed by 1 base and J by 9 bases, leaving 16 bases between them. Germline CDR1 and CDR2: SGHTA and FQGNSA. DNA for the CDR3: TGTGCCAGCAGCTTAGGGGGGCTAGTTTTCGTTGAGCAGTTCTTC. It encodes CASSLGGLVFVEQFF.

CDR3 loop: CASRSGDRSYEQYF. DNA for the CDR3: TGTGCCAGCAGATCCGGGGATAGATCCTACGAGCAGTACTTC. The chain links TRBV2 to TRBJ2-7; possible D gene TRBD2, 5 bases. The germline gives CDR1 SNHLY, CDR2 FYNNEI. The CDR3 sequence is 14 residues long. Trimming stripped 6 bases from V and 1 base from J, with 13 bases between.

The rearrangement joins TRBV25-1 to TRBJ2-7; 10 bases match TRBD1. The J segment lost 4 bases and the V segment lost 3 bases, leaving 6 bases of the junction unmatched. The CDR3 loop spans 15 amino acids. From germline, CDR1 is MGHDK and CDR2 SYGVNS. The CDR3 region has the DNA TGTGCCAGCAGTGATCCGGGACAGGGGCTGTACGAGCAGTACTTC. Amino acid sequence: CASSDPGQGLYEQYF.

The rearrangement links TRBV19 to TRBJ2-2; 13 positions agree with TRBD2. J was trimmed by 8 bases and V by 5 bases; bases with no gene match: 5. The CDR3 is made up of 15 amino acids. The germline V gene has CDR1 LNHDA and CDR2 SQIVND (reference sequence). The CDR3 spells CASSGPGLAGGELFF. CDR3 nucleotides: TGTGCCAGTAGTGGTCCGGGACTAGCGGGAGGGGAGCTGTTTTTT.

The J gene is TRBJ1-2, the V gene TRBV6-1; D is uncertain. The CDR3 consists of 11 residues. V was pared by 5 bases and J by 7 bases, with 8 bases between. Germline CDR1 MNHNS, CDR2 SASEGT. The CDR3 DNA follows: TGTGCCAGCAGTCGCTCCGGTGGCTACACCTTC. Its translation is CASSRSGGYTF.

The chain joins TRBV11-2 to TRBJ2-7; tentative D call: TRBD2 (5 bases). The V end lost 4 bases, the J end lost 9 bases, and 13 bases lay between the germline ends. Germline V CDR1 and CDR2: SGHAT, FQNNGV. The CDR3 length is 12 residues. The CDR3 region has the DNA TGTGCCAGCAGCTCAACTAGTTCTTGGCAGTACTTC. It is translated as CASSSTSSWQYF.

The chain joins TRBV5-1 to TRBJ1-2; TRBD1 is a possible D gene (6 bases). In germline, CDR1 is SGHRS, CDR2 YFSETQ. The CDR3 totals 14 residues. V was clipped by 4 bases and J by 4 bases, with 14 bases between them. The CDR3 DNA sequence: TGCGCCAGCAGCCACCCCGAGGACAGCTATGGCTACACCTTC. Translated: CASSHPEDSYGYTF. The full variable domain, in which reference TRBV5-1 and TRBJ1-2 provide the parts outside the CDR3, is KAGVTQTPRYLIKTRGQQVTLSCSPISGHRSVSWYQQTPGQGLQFLFEYFSETQRNKGNFPGRFSGRQFSNSRSEMNVSTLELGDSALYLCASSHPEDSYGYTFGSGTRLTVV.